This TCR beta chain was found in a study of early T cells in non-severe SARS-CoV-2 infection. As for the study in general: Sequencing of bulk RNA from unsorted whole blood was done, without chain pairing.

The length of the CDR3 is 15 residues. CDR1 is SGHTA and CDR2 is FQGNSA in the germline V gene. V dropped 5 bases and J dropped 2; count of bases not matched to a gene: 5. Unique molecular identifier tags were affixed to discrete cDNA molecules. MiXCR, applied by TCRdb to the 5' RACE reads, yields one record per CDR3 protein. The table includes 100,000 to 140,000 distinct CDR3 sequences, over 8.5% detected once. In this sample, this clonotype turned up a few times. Its antigen is currently unknown. Study-wide points: Anti-spike CD8 responses were favored by VDJdb matching, which missed private and CD4 specificities.

V gene TRBV7-2 combines with J gene TRBJ2-1; 8 bases are a match to TRBD2. Sequencing was done on a sample of whole blood. This receptor was obtained from an adult who was a healthcare worker with PCR-confirmed SARS-CoV-2 infection or an uninfected control (not recorded which). CDR3: CASSTGTSTYNEQFF. Here the CDR3 DNA reads TGTGCCAGCAGCACCGGGACTAGTACCTACAATGAGCAGTTCTTC.